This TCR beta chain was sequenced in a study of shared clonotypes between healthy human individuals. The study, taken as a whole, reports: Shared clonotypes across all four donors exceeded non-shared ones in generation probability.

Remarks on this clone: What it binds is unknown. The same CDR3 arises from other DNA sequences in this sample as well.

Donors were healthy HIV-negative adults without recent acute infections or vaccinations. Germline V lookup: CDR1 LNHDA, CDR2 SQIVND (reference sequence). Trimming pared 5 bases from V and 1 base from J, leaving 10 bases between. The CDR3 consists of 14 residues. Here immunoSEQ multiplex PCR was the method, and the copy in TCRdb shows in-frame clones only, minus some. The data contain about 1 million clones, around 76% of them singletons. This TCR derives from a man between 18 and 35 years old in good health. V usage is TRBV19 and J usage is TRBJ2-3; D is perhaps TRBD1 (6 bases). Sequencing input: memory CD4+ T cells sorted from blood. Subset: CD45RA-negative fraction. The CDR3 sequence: CASSLAGGTDTQYF. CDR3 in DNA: TGTGCCAGTAGTCTCGCAGGGGGCACAGATACGCAGTATTTT.